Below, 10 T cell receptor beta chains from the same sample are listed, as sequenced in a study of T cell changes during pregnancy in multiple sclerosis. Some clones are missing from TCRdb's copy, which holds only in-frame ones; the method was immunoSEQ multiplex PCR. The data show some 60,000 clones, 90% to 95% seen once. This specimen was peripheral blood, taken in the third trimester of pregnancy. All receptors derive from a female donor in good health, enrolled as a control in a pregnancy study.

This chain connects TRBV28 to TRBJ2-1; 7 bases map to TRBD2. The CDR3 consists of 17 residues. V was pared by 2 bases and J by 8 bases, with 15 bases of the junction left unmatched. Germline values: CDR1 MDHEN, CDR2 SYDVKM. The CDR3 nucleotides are TGTGCCAGCAGTTTACCCCTTGGGGCGGGAGCTTCCTATGAGCAGTTCTTC. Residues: CASSLPLGAGASYEQFF.

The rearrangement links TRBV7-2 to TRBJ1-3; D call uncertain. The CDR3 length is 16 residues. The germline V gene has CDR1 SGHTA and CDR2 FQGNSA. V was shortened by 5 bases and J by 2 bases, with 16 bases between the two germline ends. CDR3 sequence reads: CASSPQATWAGNTIYF. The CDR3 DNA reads TGTGCCAGCAGCCCTCAGGCTACGTGGGCTGGAAACACCATATATTTT.

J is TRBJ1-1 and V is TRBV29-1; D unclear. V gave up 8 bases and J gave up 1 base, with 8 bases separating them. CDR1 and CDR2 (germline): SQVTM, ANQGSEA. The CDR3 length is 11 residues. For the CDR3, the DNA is TGCAGCCTTGGGAGGAACACTGAAGCTTTCTTT. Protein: CSLGRNTEAFF.

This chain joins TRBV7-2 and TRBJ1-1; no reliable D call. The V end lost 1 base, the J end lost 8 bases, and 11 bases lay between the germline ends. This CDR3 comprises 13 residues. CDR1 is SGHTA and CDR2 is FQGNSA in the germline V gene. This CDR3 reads CASSLVAQAEAFF. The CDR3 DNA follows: TGTGCCAGCAGCTTAGTGGCCCAGGCCGAAGCTTTCTTT.

The CDR3 bases are TGTGCCAGTAGTCCAAGACTAGCGGGAGTTGAGACCCAGTACTTC. This sequence encodes CASSPRLAGVETQYF. J is TRBJ2-5 and V is TRBV19, with 12 bases aligning to TRBD2. The length of the CDR3 is 15 residues. Germline assignment: CDR1 LNHDA and CDR2 SQIVND (reference sequence). The V and J ends lost 5 bases and 5 bases, in that order; junction bases with no gene match: 6.

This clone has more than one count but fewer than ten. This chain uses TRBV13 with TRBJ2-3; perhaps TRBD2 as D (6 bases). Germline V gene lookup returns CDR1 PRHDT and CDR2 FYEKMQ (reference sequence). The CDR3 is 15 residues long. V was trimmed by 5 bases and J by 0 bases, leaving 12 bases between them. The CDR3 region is CASSPPGVSTDTQYF. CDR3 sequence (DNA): TGTGCCAGCAGCCCTCCGGGGGTCAGCACAGATACGCAGTATTTT.

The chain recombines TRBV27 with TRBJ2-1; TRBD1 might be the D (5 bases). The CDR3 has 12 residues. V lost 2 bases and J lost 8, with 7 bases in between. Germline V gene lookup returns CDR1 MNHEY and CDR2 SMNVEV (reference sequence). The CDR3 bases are TGTGCCAGCAGTTTAAAGGGGTATGAGCAGTTCTTC. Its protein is CASSLKGYEQFF.

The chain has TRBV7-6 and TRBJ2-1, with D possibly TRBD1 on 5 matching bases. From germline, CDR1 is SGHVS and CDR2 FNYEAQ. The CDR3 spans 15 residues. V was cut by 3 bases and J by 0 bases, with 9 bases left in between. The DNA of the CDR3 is TGTGCCAGCAGCTTGAGACAGCGCTCCTACAATGAGCAGTTCTTC. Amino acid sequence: CASSLRQRSYNEQFF.

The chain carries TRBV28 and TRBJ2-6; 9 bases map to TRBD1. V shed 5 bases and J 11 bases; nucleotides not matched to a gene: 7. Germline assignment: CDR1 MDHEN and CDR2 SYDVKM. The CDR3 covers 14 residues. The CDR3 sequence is CASSLQGAPHVLTF. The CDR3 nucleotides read TGTGCCAGCAGTCTACAGGGGGCTCCCCACGTCCTGACTTTC.

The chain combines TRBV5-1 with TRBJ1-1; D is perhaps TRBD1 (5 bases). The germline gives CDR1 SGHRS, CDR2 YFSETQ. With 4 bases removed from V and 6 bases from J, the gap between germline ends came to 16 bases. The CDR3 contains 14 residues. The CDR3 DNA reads TGCGCCAGCAGCCACATCGAGGGAGGGGCTGAAGCTTTCTTT. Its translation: CASSHIEGGAEAFF.